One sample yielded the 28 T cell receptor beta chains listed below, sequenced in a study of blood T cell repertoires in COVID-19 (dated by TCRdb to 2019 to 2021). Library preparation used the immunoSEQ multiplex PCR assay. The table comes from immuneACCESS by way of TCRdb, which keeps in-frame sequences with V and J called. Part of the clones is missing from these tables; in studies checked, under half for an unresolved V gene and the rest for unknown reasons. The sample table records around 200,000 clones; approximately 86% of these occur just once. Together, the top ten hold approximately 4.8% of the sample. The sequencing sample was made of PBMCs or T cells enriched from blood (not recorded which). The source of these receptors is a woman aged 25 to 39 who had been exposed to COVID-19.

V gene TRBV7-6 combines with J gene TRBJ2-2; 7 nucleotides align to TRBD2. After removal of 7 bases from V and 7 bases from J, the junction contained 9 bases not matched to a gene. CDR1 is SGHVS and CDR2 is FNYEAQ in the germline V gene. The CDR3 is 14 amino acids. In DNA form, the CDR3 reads TGTGCCAGCACCCTAGCGGAGGGGTTCGGGGAGCTGTTTTTT. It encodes CASTLAEGFGELFF.

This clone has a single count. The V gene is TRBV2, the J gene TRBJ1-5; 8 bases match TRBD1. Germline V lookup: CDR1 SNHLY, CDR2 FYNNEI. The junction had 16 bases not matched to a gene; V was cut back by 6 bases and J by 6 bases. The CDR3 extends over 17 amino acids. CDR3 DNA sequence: TGTGCCAGCAGCGCCCCGACCGGACAGGGTGGTCGTCAGCCCCAGCATTTT. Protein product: CASSAPTGQGGRQPQHF.

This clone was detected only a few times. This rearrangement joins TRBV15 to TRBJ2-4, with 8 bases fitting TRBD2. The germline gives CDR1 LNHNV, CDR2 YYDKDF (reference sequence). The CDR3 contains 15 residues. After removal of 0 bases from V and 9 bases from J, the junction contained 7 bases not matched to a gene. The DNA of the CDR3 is TGTGCCACCAGCAGAGAATACGGGAGGGAAGGCATTCAGTACTTC. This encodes CATSREYGREGIQYF.

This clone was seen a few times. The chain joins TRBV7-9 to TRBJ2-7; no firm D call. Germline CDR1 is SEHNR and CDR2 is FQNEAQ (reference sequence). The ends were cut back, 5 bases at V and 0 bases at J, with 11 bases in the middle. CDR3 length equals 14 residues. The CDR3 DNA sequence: TGTGCCAGCAGCCCGATGACTCGCTCCTACGAGCAGTACTTC. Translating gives CASSPMTRSYEQYF. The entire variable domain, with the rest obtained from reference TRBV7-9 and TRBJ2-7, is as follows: DTGVSQNPRHKITKRGQNVTFRCDPISEHNRLYWYRQTLGQGPEFLTYFQNEAQLEKSRLLSDRFSAERPKGSFSTLEIQRTEQGDSAMYLCASSPMTRSYEQYFGPGTRLTVT.

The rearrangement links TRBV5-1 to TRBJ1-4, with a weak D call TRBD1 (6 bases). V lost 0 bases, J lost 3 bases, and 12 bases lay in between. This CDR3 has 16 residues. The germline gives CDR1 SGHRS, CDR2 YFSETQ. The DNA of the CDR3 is TGCGCCAGCAGCTTGGGGCAGGGGAAAGCTAATGAAAAACTGTTTTTT. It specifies CASSLGQGKANEKLFF.

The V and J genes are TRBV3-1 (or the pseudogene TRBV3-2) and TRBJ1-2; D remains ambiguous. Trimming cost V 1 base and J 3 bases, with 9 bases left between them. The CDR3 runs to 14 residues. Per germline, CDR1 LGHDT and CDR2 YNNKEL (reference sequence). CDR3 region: CASSQARVYYGYTF. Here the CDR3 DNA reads TGTGCCAGCAGCCAAGCCCGCGTGTACTATGGCTACACCTTC.

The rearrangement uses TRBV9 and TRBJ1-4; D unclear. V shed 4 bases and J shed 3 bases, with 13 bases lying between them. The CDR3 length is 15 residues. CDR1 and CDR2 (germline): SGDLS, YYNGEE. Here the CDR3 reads CASSPRVEANEKLFF. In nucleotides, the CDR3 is TGTGCCAGCAGCCCACGGGTGGAAGCTAATGAAAAACTGTTTTTT.

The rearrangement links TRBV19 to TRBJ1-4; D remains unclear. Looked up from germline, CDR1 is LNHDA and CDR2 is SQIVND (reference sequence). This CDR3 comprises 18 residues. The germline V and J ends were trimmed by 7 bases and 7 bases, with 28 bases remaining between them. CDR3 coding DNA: TGTGCCAGTACTTCATGGAGAGGGAGTTTTGCTGGTAGTGAAAAACTGTTTTTT. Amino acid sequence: CASTSWRGSFAGSEKLFF.

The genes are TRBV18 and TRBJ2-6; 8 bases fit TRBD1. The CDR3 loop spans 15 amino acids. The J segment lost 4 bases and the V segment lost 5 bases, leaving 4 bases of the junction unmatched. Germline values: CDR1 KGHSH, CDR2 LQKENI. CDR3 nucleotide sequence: TGTGCCAGCTCATTGGACAGGGCCGGGGCCAACGTCCTGACTTTC. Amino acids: CASSLDRAGANVLTF.

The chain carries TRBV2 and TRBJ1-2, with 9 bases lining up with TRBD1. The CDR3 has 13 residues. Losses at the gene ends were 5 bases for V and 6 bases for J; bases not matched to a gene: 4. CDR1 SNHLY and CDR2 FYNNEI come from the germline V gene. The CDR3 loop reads CASSQDRGDGYTF. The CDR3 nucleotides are TGTGCCAGCAGTCAAGACAGGGGGGATGGCTACACCTTC.

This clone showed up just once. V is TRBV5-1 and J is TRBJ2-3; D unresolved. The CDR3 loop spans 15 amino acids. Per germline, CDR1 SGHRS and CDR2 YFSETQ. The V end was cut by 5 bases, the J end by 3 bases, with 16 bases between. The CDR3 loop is CASRATGLVTDTQYF. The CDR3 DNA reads TGCGCCAGCAGAGCAACTGGGCTGGTAACAGATACGCAGTATTTT.

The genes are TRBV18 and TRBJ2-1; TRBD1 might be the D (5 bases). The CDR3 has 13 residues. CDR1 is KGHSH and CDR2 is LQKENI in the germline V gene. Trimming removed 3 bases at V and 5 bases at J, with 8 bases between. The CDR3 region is CASSPSRDNEQFF. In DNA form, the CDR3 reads TGTGCCAGCTCACCCAGCAGGGACAATGAGCAGTTCTTC. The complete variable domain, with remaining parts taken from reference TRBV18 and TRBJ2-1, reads NAGVMQNPRHLVRRRGQEARLRCSPMKGHSHVYWYRQLPEEGLKFMVYLQKENIIDESGMPKERFSAEFPKEGPSILRIQQVVRGDSAAYFCASSPSRDNEQFFGPGTRLTVL.

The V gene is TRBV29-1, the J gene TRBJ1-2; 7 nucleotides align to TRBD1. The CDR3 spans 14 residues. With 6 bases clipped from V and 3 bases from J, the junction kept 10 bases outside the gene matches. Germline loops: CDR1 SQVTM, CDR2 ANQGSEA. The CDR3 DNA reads TGCAGCGTCCGGACAGGTTCCCGGGACTATGGCTACACCTTC. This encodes CSVRTGSRDYGYTF.

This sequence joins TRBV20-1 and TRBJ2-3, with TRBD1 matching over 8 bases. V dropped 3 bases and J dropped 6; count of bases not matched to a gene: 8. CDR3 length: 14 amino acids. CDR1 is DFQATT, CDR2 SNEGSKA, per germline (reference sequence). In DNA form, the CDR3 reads TGCAGTGCTAGTAGGACAGGGACGTTGGATACGCAGTATTTT. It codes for CSASRTGTLDTQYF.

CDR3 sequence reads: CAISERLHTDTQYF. Here the CDR3 DNA reads TGTGCCATCAGTGAAAGACTCCACACAGATACGCAGTATTTT. The chain carries TRBV10-3 and TRBJ2-3; D is undetermined. The V gene lost 3 bases and the J gene lost 2 bases, with 9 bases spanning the gap. The CDR3 length is 14 residues. Germline CDR1 ENHRY, CDR2 SYGVKD.

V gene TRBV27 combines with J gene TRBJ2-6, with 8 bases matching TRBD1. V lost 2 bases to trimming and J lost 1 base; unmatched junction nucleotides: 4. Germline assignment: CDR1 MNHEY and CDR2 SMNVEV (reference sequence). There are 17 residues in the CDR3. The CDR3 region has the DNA TGTGCCAGCAGTTTACAGGGGGCTCCATCTGGGGCCAACGTCCTGACTTTC. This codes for CASSLQGAPSGANVLTF.

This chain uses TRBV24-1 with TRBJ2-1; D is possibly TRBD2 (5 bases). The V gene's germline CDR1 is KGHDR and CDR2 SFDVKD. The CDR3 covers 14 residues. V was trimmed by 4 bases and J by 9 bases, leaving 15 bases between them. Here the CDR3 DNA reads TGTGCCACCAGTGAGTCGGGATCTCCCGGTGAGCAGTTCTTC. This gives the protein CATSESGSPGEQFF.

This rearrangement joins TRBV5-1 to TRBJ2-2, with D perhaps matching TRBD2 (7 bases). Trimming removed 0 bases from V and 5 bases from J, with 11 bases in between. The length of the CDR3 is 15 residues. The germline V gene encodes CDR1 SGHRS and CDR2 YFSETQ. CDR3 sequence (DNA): TGCGCCAGCAGCTTGGTCGGGGGGCGAACCGGGGAGCTGTTTTTT. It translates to CASSLVGGRTGELFF.

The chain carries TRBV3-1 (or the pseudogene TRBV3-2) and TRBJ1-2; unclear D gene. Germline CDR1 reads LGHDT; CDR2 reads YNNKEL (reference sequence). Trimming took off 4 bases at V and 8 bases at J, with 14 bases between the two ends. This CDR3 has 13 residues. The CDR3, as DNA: TGTGCCAGCAGCCTTCGGGATTCCGGCGGCTACACCTTC. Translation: CASSLRDSGGYTF.

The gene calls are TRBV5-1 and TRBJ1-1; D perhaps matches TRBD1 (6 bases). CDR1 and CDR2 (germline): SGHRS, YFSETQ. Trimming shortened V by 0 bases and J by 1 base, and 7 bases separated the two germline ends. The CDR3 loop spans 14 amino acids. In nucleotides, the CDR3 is TGCGCCAGCAGCTTGGGGACAGCGAACACTGAAGCTTTCTTT. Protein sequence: CASSLGTANTEAFF.

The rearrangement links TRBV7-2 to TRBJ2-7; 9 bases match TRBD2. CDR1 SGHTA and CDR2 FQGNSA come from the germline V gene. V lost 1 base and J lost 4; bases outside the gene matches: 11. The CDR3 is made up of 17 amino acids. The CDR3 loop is CASSLVWSSGVLYEQYF. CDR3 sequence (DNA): TGTGCCAGCAGCTTAGTGTGGTCTAGCGGGGTTCTTTACGAGCAGTACTTC.

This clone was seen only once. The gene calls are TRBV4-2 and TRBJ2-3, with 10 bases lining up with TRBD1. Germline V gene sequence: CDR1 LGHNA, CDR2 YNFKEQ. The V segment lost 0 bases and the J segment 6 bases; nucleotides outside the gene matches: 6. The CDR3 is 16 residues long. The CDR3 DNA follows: TGTGCCAGCAGCCAAGAAGGGGACAGGGGCCCGGATACGCAGTATTTT. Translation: CASSQEGDRGPDTQYF.

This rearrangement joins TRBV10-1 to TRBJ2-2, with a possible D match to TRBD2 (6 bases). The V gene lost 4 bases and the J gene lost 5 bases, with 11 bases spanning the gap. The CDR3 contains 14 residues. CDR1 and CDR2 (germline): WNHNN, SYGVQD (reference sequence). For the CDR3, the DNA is TGCGCCAGCAGTGGCGGGGTGGGGACCGGGGAGCTGTTTTTT. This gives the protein CASSGGVGTGELFF.

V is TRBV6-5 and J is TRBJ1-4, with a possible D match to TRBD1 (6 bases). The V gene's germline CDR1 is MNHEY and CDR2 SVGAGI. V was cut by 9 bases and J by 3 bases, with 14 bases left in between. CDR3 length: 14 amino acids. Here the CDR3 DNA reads TGTGCCAGTCGCCCGGGACAAGCTAATGAAAAACTGTTTTTT. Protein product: CASRPGQANEKLFF.

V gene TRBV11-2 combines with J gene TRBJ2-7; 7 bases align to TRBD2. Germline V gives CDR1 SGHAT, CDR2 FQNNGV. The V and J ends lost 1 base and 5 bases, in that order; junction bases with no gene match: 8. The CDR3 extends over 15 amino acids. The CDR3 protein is CASSLVVGRADEQYF. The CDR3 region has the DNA TGTGCCAGCAGCTTAGTCGTGGGGAGGGCAGACGAGCAGTACTTC.

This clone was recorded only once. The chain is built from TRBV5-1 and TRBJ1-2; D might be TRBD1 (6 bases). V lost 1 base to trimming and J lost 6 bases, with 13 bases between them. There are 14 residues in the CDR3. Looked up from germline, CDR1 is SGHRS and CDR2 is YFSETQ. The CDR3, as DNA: TGCGCCAGCAGCTTGCTTCTGGCAGGGGATGGCTACACCTTC. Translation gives CASSLLLAGDGYTF.

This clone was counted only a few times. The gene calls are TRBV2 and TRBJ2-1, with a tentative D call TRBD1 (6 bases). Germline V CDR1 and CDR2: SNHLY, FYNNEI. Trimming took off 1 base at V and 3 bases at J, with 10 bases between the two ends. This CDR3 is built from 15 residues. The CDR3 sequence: CASSEGTAFYNEQFF. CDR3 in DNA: TGTGCCAGCAGTGAAGGGACAGCGTTCTACAATGAGCAGTTCTTC.

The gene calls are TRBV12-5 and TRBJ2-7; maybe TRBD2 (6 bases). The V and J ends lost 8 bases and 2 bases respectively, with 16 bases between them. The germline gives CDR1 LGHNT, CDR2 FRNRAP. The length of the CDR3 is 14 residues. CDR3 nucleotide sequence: TGTGCTAGTACACCGCGGGGCAGGGCCTACGAGCAGTACTTC. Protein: CASTPRGRAYEQYF.